A selection of T cell receptor beta chains follows, all from one sample in a study of cytomegalovirus exposure and HLA in healthy donors. Measured with immunoSEQ multiplex PCR; TCRdb has only the in-frame clones, and not every one. This sample has approximately 190,000 clones, with 87% found just once. The sequencing sample was made of PBMCs. These receptors were collected from a man in his thirties or forties in good health and CMV-seronegative. The CDR3 runs from the conserved cysteine through the conserved F or W. Expanded clones are given a class, and other clones once, few, many or no size at all.

12 | NA | TRBV18 | CASSPPSSEQYF
13 | NA | TRBV2 | CASSEQGLYEQYF
15 | NA | TRBV6-1 | CASSEVSGFPGELFF
15 | NA | TRBV27 | CASRGQGLRNTEAFF
15 | once | TRBV4-3 | CASSQVLGAPWAAFF
14 | NA | TRBV6-5 | CAAKKGQPQETQYF
14 | NA | TRBV2 | CASLGGAGYGELFF
14 | NA | TRBV7-2 | CASSLSGYQPEAFF
15 | NA | TRBV12-5 | CASGTGQGAANEQFF
15 | NA | TRBV13 | CASSLPPPGYNEQFF
14 | NA | TRBV7-9 | CASSSTRATYEQYF
14 | NA | TRBV9 | CASSVGGVWNEQFF
15 | NA | TRBV19 | CASSVAGGGGDTQYF
15 | few | TRBV19 | CASSIGGGPSNEQFF
15 | few | TRBV27 | CASSLAGVDTGELFF
13 | NA | TRBV6-4 | CASSRGLGDTQCF
13 | NA | TRBV7-9 | CASSPAGYTEAFF
15 | NA | TRBV11-3 | CASSFSQGAGDTQYF
13 | NA | TRBV11-3 | CASRGGSEETQYF
12 | once | TRBV28 | CASSLVGPGYTF
13 | NA | TRBV7-2 | CASSHGGTYGYTF
13 | NA | TRBV7-2 | CASPQTGSHEQFF
13 | NA | TRBV28 | CASSLDNTDTQYF
18 | NA | TRBV2 | CASIVSLDRRSSYNEQFF
13 | NA | TRBV10-3 | CATWHRDSYEQYF
11 | NA | TRBV20-1 | CSATLYNEQFF
12 | NA | TRBV5-1 | CASSLGANEQFF
16 | NA | TRBV2 | CASSVRDRGLYEKLFF
14 | once | TRBV15 | CATSEDRPTYEQYF
15 | NA | TRBV25-1 | CASSGRQGRGDTQYF
12 | few | TRBV19 | CASRGSNQPQHF
18 | NA | TRBV19 | CASITGSSRQAYNSPLHF
17 | NA | TRBV28 | CASRSLWAQGRNTEAFF
16 | NA | TRBV4-2 | CASSQERGASKNIQYF
17 | NA | TRBV5-1 | CASSLLGQGVARDEQYF
14 | few | TRBV2 | CASTEGLRRGEQFF
15 | NA | TRBV27 | CASSPSVRYTDTQYF
16 | NA | TRBV7-6 | CASSLQSGGNTDTQYF
14 | few | TRBV5-1 | CASSLPTSSNEQFF
15 | NA | TRBV10-1 | CASSVHLGATTEAFF
15 | NA | TRBV10-1 | CPRVKKDNNDTEAFF